Below are 5 T cell receptor beta chains sequenced from a single sample in a study of type 1 regulatory T cells. TCRdb re-analysed the reads in MiXCR, keeping a single row per CDR3 protein. The sample gives some 60,000 distinct CDR3 sequences, approximately 60% of which show up once; around 1.9% is in the top ten. Their antigens are not known. Material: cultured non-Tr1 T cells, either the whole culture or a sorted T cell fraction (not recorded which). The receptors derive from a human donor in good health.

V and J are TRBV10-1 and TRBJ2-2; the D gene is possibly TRBD1 (6 bases). The CDR3 length is 15 residues. The V end was cut by 0 bases, the J end by 6 bases, with 11 bases between. Germline CDR1 WNHNN, CDR2 SYGVQD (reference sequence). DNA of the CDR3: TGCGCCAGCAGTGAGTCGCAGGGGATCGCCGGGGAGCTGTTTTTT. Translated: CASSESQGIAGELFF.

This clonotype was seen once. The chain carries TRBV5-1 and TRBJ1-1, with TRBD1 as a possible D gene (5 bases). This CDR3 has 12 residues. From germline, CDR1 is SGHRS and CDR2 YFSETQ. Trimming pared 0 bases from V and 10 bases from J, leaving 10 bases between. The CDR3 sequence: CASSLGQGAAFF. Here the CDR3 DNA reads TGCGCCAGCAGCTTGGGTCAGGGAGCAGCTTTCTTT.

The chain has TRBV28 and TRBJ2-1; D uncertain. The germline V and J ends were trimmed by 7 bases and 0 bases, with 19 bases remaining between them. The V gene's germline CDR1 is MDHEN and CDR2 SYDVKM. The CDR3 extends over 17 amino acids. DNA for the CDR3: TGTGCCAGCACGCAACCCCCCCGCCTCGGCTCCTACAATGAGCAGTTCTTC. Encoded protein: CASTQPPRLGSYNEQFF.

This CDR3 is CASSLGASGYTYNEQFF. The CDR3 region has the DNA TGCGCCAGCAGCTTGGGGGCTAGCGGGTACACCTACAATGAGCAGTTCTTC. The V call is TRBV5-1, the J call TRBJ2-1; TRBD2 aligns across 8 bases. CDR1 and CDR2 (germline): SGHRS, YFSETQ. Unmatched junction bases numbered 7, after V lost 0 bases and J lost 2 bases. The CDR3 contains 17 residues.

The chain is built from TRBV9 and TRBJ2-1; no firm D call. The CDR3 runs to 13 residues. The V end lost 5 bases, the J end lost 3 bases, and 9 bases lay between the germline ends. The germline V gene has CDR1 SGDLS and CDR2 YYNGEE. CDR3: CASSSGDYNEQFF. The CDR3 DNA follows: TGTGCCAGCAGTTCAGGAGACTACAATGAGCAGTTCTTC.